This is a list of T cell receptor beta chains from one sample in a study of blood T cell repertoires in COVID-19. The method was immunoSEQ multiplex PCR; TCRdb's version includes in-frame clones alone and lacks a portion of them. The sample gives some 190,000 clones, 80% to 90% of which show up once; approximately 11% is in the top ten. The material sequenced was peripheral blood. The source of these receptors is a woman between 40 and 55 years old with COVID-19, enrolled during active disease. Each CDR3 is given with its conserved first and last residue. The order of the fields is D gene, J gene, clone size, V gene, CDR3 protein, CDR3 DNA. The D gene is left open where the match is weak. Clone size is given for some rows only: seen once, a few or many times, or a class if the clone is expanded.

TRBD2	TRBJ2-1	NA	TRBV7-6	CASSPRGGLAGGASYNEQFF	TGTGCCAGCAGCCCCCGAGGGGGACTAGCGGGGGGGGCATCCTACAATGAGCAGTTCTTC
NA	TRBJ1-1	NA	TRBV5-4	CASSSPRVTEAFF	TGTGCCAGCAGCTCCCCCCGTGTGACTGAAGCTTTCTTT
NA	TRBJ1-2	NA	TRBV30	CAWSVGRTGFGYTF	TGTGCCTGGAGTGTGGGAAGAACAGGGTTTGGCTACACCTTC
TRBD1	TRBJ2-2	NA	TRBV6-6	CASSGGQGTGELFF	TGTGCCAGCAGTGGGGGACAGGGCACCGGGGAGCTGTTTTTT
TRBD2	TRBJ2-3	NA	TRBV25-1	CASIPRTSGSTDTQYF	TGTGCCAGCATCCCTCGGACTAGCGGGTCCACAGATACGCAGTATTTT
NA	TRBJ2-3	NA	TRBV21-1	CASSPTSGSPDTQYF	TGTGCCAGCAGCCCAACTAGCGGGAGCCCAGATACGCAGTATTTT
NA	TRBJ1-1	NA	TRBV6-1	CASSESGDSAFF	TGTGCCAGCAGTGAGTCCGGTGATTCAGCTTTCTTT
TRBD1	TRBJ1-3	NA	TRBV3-1/TRBV3-2	CASSLLQGAPGNTIYF	TGTGCCAGCAGCCTCCTACAGGGGGCGCCCGGAAACACCATATATTTT
TRBD2	TRBJ2-7	NA	TRBV2	CASRPGLAYEQYF	TGTGCCAGCAGGCCGGGACTAGCTTACGAGCAGTACTTC
TRBD1	TRBJ2-7	few	TRBV6-6	CASSFRGQREQYF	TGTGCCAGCAGTTTCAGGGGACAGCGCGAGCAGTACTTC
TRBD1	TRBJ1-2	NA	TRBV3-1/TRBV3-2	CASSPPGQGYGYTF	TGTGCCAGCAGCCCCCCGGGACAGGGATATGGCTACACCTTC
NA	TRBJ2-3	few	TRBV7-9	CASSFAGANTDTQYF	TGTGCCAGCAGCTTCGCGGGCGCGAACACAGATACGCAGTATTTT
NA	TRBJ2-3	NA	TRBV27	CASRQMPMAADTQYF	TGTGCCAGCAGACAAATGCCCATGGCCGCAGATACGCAGTATTTT
TRBD2	TRBJ2-7	NA	TRBV11-2	CASSPRTSGGVSIW	TGTGCCAGCAGCCCCCGGACTAGCGGGGGGGTCAGTATTTGG
TRBD1	TRBJ2-1	few	TRBV6-5	CAIAGTGDYNEQFF	TGTGCCATTGCCGGGACAGGCGATTACAATGAGCAGTTCTTC
TRBD2	TRBJ2-1	NA	TRBV2	CASGRGRAREQFF	TGTGCCAGCGGGCGCGGGAGGGCCAGGGAGCAGTTCTTC
NA	TRBJ2-7	NA	TRBV27	CASSLAGTYEQYF	TGTGCCAGCAGTTTGGCGGGGACCTACGAGCAGTACTTC
NA	TRBJ1-1	NA	TRBV30	CAWGRTGTEAFF	TGTGCCTGGGGAAGAACGGGGACTGAAGCTTTCTTT
NA	TRBJ2-1	NA	TRBV2	CASSDMQGTLYNEQFF	TGTGCCAGCAGTGATATGCAGGGTACCCTCTACAATGAGCAGTTCTTC